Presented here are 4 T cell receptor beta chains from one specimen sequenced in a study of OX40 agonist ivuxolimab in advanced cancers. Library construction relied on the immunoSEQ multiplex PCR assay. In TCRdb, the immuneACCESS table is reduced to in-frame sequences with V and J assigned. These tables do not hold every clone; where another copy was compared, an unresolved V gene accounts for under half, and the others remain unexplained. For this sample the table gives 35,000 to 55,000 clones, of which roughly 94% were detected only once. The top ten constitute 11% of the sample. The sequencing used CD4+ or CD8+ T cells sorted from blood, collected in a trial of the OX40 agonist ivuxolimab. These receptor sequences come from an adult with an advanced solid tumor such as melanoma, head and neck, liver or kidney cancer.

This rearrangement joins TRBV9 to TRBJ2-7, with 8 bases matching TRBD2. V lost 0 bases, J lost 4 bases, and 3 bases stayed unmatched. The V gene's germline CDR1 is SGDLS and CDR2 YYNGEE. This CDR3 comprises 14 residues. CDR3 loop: CASSVGGLGYEQYF. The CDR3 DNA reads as TGTGCCAGCAGCGTAGGGGGACTAGGTTACGAGCAGTACTTC.

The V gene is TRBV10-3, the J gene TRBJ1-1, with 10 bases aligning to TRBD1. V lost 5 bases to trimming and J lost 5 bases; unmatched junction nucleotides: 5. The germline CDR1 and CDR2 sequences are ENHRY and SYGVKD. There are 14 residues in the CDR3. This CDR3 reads CAISNGQGGTEAFF. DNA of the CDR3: TGTGCCATCAGTAATGGACAGGGGGGTACTGAAGCTTTCTTT.

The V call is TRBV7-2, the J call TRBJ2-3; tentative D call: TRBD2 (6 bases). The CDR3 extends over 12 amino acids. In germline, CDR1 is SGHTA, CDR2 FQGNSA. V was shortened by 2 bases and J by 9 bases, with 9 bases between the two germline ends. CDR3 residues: CASSLRTITQYF. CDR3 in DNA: TGTGCCAGCAGCTTAAGGACTATCACGCAGTATTTT.

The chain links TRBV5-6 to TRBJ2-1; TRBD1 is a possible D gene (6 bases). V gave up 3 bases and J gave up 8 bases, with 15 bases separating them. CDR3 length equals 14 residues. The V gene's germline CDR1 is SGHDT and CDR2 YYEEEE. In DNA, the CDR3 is TGTGCCAGCAGCTCCAGACCCACAGGGCATGAGCAGTTCTTC. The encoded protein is CASSSRPTGHEQFF.